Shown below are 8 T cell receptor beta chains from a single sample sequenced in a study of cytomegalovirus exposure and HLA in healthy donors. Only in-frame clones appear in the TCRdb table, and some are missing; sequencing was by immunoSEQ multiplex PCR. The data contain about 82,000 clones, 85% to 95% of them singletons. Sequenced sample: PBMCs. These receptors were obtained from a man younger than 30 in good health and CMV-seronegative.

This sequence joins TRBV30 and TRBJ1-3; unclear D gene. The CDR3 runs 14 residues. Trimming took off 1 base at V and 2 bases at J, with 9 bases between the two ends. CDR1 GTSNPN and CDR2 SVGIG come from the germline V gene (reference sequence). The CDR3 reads CAWSGGPTGNTIYF. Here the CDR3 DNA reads TGTGCCTGGAGTGGAGGTCCTACTGGAAACACCATATATTTT.

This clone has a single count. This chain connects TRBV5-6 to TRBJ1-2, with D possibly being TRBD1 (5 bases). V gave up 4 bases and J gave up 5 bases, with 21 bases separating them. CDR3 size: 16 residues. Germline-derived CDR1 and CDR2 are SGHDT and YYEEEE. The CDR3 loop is CASSIAGQGREYGYTF. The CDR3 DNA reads TGTGCCAGCAGCATAGCGGGGCAGGGTAGGGAATATGGCTACACCTTC.

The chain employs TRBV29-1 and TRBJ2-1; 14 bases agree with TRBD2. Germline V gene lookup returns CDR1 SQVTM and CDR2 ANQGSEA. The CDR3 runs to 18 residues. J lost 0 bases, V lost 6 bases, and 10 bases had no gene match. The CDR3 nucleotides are TGCAGCGTGGGGACTAGCGGGAGAGAACCAATCTCCTACAATGAGCAGTTCTTC. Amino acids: CSVGTSGREPISYNEQFF.

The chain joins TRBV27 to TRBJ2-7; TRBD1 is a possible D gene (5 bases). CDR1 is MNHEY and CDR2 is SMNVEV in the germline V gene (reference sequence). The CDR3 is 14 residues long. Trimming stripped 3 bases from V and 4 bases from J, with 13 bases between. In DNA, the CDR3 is TGTGCCAGCAGTTTTGGGCAGGGTAGTTACGAGCAGTACTTC. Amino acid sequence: CASSFGQGSYEQYF.

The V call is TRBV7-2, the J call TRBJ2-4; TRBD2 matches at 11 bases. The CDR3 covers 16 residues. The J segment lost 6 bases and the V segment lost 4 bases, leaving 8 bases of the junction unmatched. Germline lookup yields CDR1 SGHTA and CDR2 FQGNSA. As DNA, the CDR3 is TGTGCCAGCAGCTCTTTAGCGGGAGGGCCTGCAAACATTCAGTACTTC. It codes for CASSSLAGGPANIQYF.

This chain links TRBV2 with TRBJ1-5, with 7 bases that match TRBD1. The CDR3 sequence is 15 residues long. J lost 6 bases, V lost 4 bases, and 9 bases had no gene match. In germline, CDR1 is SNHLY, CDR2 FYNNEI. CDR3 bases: TGTGCCAGCAGTGGGGAAGGGACAGAATCTCAGCCCCAGCATTTT. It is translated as CASSGEGTESQPQHF. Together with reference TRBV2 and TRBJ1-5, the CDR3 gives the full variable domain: EPEVTQTPSHQVTQMGQEVILRCVPISNHLYFYWYRQILGQKVEFLVSFYNNEISEKSEIFDDQFSVERPDGSNFTLKIRSTKLEDSAMYFCASSGEGTESQPQHFGDGTRLSIL.

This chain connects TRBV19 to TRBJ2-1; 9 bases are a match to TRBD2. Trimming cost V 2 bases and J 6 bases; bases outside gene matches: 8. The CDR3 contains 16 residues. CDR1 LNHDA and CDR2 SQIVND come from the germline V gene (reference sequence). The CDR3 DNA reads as TGTGCCAGTAGTATACGGCCAGCGGGAGGTGGCAATGAGCAGTTCTTC. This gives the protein CASSIRPAGGGNEQFF.

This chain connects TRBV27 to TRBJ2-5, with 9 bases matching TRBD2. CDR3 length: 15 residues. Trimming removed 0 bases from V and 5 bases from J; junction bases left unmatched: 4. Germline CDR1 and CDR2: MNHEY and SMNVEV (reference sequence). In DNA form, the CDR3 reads TGTGCCAGCAGTTTATCGAGGCGGGAGGGCGAGACCCAGTACTTC. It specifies CASSLSRREGETQYF.